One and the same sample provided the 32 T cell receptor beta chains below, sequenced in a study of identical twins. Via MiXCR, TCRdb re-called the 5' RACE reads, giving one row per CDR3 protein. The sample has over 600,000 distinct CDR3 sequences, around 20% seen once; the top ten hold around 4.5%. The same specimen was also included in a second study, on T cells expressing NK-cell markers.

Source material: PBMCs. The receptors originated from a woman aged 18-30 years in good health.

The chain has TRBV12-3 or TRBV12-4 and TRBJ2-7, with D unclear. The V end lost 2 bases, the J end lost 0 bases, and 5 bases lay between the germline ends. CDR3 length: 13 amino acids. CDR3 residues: CASSLQFSYEQYF. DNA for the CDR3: TGTGCCAGCAGTTTACAGTTCTCCTACGAGCAGTACTTC.

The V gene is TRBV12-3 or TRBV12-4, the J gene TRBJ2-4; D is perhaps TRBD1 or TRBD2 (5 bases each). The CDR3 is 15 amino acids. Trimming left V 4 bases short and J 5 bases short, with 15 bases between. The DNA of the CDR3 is TGTGCCAGCAGTTCGCCTCAGGTGGGACAAAACATTCAGTACTTC. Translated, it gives CASSSPQVGQNIQYF.

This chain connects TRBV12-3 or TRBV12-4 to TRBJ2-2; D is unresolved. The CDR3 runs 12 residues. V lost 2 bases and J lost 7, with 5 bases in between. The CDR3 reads CASSLPFGELFF. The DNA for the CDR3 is TGTGCCAGCAGTTTACCTTTCGGGGAGCTGTTTTTT.

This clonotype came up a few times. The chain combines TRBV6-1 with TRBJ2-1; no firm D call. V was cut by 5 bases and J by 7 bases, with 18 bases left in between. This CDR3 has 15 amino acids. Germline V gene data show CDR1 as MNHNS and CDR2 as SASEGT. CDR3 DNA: TGTGCCAGCAGTCGCCGTGGTAGAAACGCTAATGAGCAGTTCTTC. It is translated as CASSRRGRNANEQFF.

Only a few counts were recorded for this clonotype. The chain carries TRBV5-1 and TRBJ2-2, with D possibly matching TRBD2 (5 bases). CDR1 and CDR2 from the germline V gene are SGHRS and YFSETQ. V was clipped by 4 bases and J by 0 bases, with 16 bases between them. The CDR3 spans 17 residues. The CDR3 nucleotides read TGCGCCAGCAGCAGCGGAGCATTCTCCGCGAACACCGGGGAGCTGTTTTTT. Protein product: CASSSGAFSANTGELFF.

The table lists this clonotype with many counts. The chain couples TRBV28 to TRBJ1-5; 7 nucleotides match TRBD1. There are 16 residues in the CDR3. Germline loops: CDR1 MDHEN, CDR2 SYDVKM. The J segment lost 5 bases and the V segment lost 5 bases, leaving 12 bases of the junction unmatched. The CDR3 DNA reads TGTGCCAGCAGTATCCTAGGTACCACAGGGGATCAGCCCCAGCATTTT. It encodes CASSILGTTGDQPQHF. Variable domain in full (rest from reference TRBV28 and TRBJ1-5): DVKVTQSSRYLVKRTGEKVFLECVQDMDHENMFWYRQDPGLGLRLIYFSYDVKMKEKGDIPEGYSVSREKKERFSLILESASTNQTSMYLCASSILGTTGDQPQHFGDGTRLSIL.

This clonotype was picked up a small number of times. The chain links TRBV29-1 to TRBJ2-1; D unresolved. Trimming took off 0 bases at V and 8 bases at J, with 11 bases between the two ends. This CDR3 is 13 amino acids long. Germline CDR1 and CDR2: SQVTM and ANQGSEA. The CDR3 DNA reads TGCAGCGTTGAAGATGGCGCGACCGATGAGCAGTTCTTC. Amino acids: CSVEDGATDEQFF.

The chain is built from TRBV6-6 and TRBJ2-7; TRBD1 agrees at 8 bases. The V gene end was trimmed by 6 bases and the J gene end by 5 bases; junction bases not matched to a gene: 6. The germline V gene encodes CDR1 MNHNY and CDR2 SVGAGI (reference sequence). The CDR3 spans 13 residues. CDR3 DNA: TGTGCCAGCAGCCATCAGGGGGCCCACGAGCAGTACTTC. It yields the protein CASSHQGAHEQYF.

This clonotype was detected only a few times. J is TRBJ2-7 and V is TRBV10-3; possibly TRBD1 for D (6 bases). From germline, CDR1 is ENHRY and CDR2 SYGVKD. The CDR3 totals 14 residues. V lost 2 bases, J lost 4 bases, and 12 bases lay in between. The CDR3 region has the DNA TGTGCCATCAGTGAGGGACAGAAGGGGTACGAGCAGTACTTC. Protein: CAISEGQKGYEQYF.

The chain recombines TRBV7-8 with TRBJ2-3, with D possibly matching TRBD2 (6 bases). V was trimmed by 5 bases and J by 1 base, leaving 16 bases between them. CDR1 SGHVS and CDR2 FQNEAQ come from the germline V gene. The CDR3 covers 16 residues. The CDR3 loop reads CASSPQTRFGTDTQYF. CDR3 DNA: TGTGCCAGCAGCCCCCAGACTAGGTTCGGCACAGATACGCAGTATTTT. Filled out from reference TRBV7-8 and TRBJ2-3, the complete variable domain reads GAGVSQSPRYKVAKRGQDVALRCDPISGHVSLFWYQQALGQGPEFLTYFQNEAQLDKSGLPSDRFFAERPEGSVSTLKIQRTQQEDSAVYLCASSPQTRFGTDTQYFGPGTRLTVL.

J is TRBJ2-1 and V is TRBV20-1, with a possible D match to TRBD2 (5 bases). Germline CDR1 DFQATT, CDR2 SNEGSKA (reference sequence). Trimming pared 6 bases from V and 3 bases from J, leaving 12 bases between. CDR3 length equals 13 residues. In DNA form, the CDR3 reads TGCAGTGCAGGCCTAGCTGTCTACAATGAGCAGTTCTTC. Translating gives CSAGLAVYNEQFF.

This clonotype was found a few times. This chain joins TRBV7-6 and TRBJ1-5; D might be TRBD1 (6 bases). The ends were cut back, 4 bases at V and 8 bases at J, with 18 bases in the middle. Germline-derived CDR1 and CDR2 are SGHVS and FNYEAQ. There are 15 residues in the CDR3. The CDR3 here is CASSSAGTIGEPQHF. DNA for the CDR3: TGTGCCAGCAGCTCCGCCGGGACAATTGGGGAGCCCCAGCATTTT.

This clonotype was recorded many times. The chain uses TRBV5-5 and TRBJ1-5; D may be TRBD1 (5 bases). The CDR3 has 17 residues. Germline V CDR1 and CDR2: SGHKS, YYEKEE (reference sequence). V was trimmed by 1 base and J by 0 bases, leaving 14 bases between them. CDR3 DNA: TGTGCCAGCAGCTTGCAGGTTGACAGTCTTAGCAATCAGCCCCAGCATTTT. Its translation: CASSLQVDSLSNQPQHF.

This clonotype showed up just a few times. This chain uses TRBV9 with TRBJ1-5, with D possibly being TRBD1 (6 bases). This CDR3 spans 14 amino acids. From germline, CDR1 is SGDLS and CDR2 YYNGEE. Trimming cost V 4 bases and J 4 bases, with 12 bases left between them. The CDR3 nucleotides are TGTGCCAGCAGCCGGGCAGGGGTAAATCAGCCCCAGCATTTT. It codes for CASSRAGVNQPQHF.

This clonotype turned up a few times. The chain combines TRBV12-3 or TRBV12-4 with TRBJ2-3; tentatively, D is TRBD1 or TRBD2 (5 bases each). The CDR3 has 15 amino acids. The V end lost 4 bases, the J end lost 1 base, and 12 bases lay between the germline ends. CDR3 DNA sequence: TGTGCCAGCAGTTACCGAAGGGACCGCACAGATACGCAGTATTTT. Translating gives CASSYRRDRTDTQYF.

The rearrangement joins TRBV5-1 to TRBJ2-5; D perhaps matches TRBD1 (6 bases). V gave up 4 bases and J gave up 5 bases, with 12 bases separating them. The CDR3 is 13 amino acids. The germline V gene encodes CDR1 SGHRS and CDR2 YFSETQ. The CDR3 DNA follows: TGCGCCAGCAGCCCGGACAGCTTGGAGACCCAGTACTTC. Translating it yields CASSPDSLETQYF.

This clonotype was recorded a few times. The CDR3 nucleotides read TGTGCCAGCAGGGGACATGACTTGAGCTCCCCGTTCTTC. Protein product: CASRGHDLSSPFF. This chain links TRBV12-3 or TRBV12-4 with TRBJ2-1; TRBD1 might be the D (6 bases). V lost 6 bases to trimming and J lost 15 bases, with 21 bases between them. This CDR3 has 13 amino acids.

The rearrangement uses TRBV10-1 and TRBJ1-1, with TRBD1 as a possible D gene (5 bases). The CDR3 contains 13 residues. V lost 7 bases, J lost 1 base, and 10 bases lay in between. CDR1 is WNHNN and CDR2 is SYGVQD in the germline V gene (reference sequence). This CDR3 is CASKVGQNTEAFF. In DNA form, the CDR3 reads TGCGCCAGCAAGGTTGGACAGAACACTGAAGCTTTCTTT.

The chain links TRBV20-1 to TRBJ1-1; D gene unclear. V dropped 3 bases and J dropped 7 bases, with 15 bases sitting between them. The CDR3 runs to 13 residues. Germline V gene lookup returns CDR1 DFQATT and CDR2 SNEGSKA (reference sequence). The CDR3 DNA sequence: TGCAGTGCTAGTATCCGGGTACAAGGTGAAGCTTTCTTT. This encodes CSASIRVQGEAFF.

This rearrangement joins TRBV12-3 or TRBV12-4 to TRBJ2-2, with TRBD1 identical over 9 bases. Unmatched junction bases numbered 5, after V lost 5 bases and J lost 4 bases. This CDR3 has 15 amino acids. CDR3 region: CASSAGTGITGELFF. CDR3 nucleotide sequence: TGTGCCAGCAGTGCCGGGACAGGGATCACCGGGGAGCTGTTTTTT.

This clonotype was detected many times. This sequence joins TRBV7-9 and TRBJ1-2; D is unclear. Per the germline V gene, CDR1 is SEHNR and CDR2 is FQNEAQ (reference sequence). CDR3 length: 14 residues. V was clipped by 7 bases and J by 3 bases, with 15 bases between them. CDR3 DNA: TGTGCCAGCACAGACACCGGGTCGTACTATGGCTACACCTTC. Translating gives CASTDTGSYYGYTF.

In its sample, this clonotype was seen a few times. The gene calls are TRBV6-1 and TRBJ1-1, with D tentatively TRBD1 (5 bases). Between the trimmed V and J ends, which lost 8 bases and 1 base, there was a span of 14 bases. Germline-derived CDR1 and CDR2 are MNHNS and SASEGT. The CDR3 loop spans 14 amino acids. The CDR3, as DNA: TGTGCCAGCTTGATCCCAAGGGGGAACACTGAAGCTTTCTTT. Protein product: CASLIPRGNTEAFF.

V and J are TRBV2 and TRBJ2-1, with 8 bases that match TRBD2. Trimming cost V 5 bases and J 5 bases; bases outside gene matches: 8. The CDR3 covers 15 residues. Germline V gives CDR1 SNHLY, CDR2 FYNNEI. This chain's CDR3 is CASSLGGGYNNEQFF. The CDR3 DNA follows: TGTGCCAGCAGTCTCGGGGGGGGGTATAACAATGAGCAGTTCTTC.

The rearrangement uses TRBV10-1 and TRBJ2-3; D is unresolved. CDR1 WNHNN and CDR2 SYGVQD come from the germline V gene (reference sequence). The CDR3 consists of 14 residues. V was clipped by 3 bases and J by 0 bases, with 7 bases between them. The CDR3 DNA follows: TGCGCCAGCAGTGACAGTCGTAGCACAGATACGCAGTATTTT. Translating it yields CASSDSRSTDTQYF.

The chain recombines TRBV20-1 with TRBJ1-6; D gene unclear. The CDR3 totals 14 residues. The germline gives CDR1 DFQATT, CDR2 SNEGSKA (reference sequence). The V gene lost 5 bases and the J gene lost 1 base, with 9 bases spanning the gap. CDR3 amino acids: CSALGSSYNSPLHF. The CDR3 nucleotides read TGCAGTGCTTTGGGATCTTCCTATAATTCACCCCTCCACTTT.

DNA for the CDR3: TGTGCCAGCAGCGTAGGGCCCGACCGGGGGGAGCTGTTTTTT. Residues: CASSVGPDRGELFF. This chain uses TRBV9 with TRBJ2-2; unclear D gene. CDR3 size: 14 residues. V shed 0 bases and J shed 8 bases, with 11 bases lying between them. Germline values: CDR1 SGDLS, CDR2 YYNGEE.

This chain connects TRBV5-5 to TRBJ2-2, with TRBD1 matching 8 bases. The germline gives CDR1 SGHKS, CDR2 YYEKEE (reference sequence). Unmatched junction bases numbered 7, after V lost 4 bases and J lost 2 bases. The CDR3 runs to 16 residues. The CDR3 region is CASSTRTGTNTGELFF. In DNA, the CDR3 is TGTGCCAGCAGCACTCGGACAGGGACCAACACCGGGGAGCTGTTTTTT.

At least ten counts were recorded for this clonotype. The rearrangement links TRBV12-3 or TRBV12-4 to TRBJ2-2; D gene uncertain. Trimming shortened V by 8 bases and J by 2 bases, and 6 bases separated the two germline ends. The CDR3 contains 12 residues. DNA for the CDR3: TGTGCCAGCCGAGAAAACACCGGGGAGCTGTTTTTT. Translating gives CASRENTGELFF.

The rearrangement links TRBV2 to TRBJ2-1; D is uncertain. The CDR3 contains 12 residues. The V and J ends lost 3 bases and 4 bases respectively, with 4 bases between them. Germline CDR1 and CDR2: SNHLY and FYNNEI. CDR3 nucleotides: TGTGCCAGCAGTGACGGGTACAATGAGCAGTTCTTC. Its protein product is CASSDGYNEQFF.

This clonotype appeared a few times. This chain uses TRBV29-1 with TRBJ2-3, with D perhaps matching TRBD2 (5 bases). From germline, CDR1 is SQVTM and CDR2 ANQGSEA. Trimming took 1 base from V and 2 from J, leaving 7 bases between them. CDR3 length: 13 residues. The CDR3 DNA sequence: TGCAGCGTTGAAGGAGGGCCCACAGATACGCAGTATTTT. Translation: CSVEGGPTDTQYF.

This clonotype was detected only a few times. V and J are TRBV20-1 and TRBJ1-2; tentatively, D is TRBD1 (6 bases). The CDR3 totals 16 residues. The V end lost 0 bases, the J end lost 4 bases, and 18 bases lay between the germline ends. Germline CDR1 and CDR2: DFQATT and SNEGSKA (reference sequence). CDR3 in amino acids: CSARDPYRDTSYGYTF. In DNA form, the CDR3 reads TGCAGTGCTAGAGACCCTTACCGGGACACCAGCTATGGCTACACCTTC.

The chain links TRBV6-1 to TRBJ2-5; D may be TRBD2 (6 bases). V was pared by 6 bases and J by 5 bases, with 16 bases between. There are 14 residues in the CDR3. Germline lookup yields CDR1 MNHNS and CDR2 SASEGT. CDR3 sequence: CASSRLVRGETQYF. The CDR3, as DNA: TGTGCCAGCAGCCGACTAGTAAGAGGGGAGACCCAGTACTTC.